Below are 21 T cell receptor beta chains sequenced from a single sample in a study of blood T cell repertoires in COVID-19. This table comes from immunoSEQ multiplex PCR, and its TCRdb copy is limited to in-frame clones, with some not included. The table has 200,000 to 300,000 clones, roughly 88% seen once. Sequenced material: peripheral blood. These receptors all come from a man between 40 and 49 years old who had recovered from COVID-19.

This chain links TRBV6-5 with TRBJ1-4, with D unclear. V lost 0 bases and J lost 0, with 8 bases in between. The CDR3 contains 16 residues. Germline CDR1 is MNHEY and CDR2 is SVGAGI. DNA for the CDR3: TGTGCCAGCAGTTACTCGATATCAGCAACTAATGAAAAACTGTTTTTT. Translating it yields CASSYSISATNEKLFF.

J is TRBJ1-3 and V is TRBV5-1, with unresolved D. Between the trimmed V and J ends, which lost 4 bases and 2 bases, there was a span of 16 bases. Germline CDR1 reads SGHRS; CDR2 reads YFSETQ. CDR3 length: 16 amino acids. The chain's CDR3 is CASSQTPLVTGNTIYF. The CDR3 DNA sequence: TGCGCCAGCAGCCAAACCCCTCTAGTAACTGGAAACACCATATATTTT. The variable domain in full, completed from reference TRBV5-1 and TRBJ1-3, reads KAGVTQTPRYLIKTRGQQVTLSCSPISGHRSVSWYQQTPGQGLQFLFEYFSETQRNKGNFPGRFSGRQFSNSRSEMNVSTLELGDSALYLCASSQTPLVTGNTIYFGEGSWLTVV.

This chain uses TRBV7-6 with TRBJ2-5; the match to TRBD2 covers 11 bases. The J segment lost 1 base and the V segment lost 4 bases, leaving 17 bases of the junction unmatched. The CDR3 totals 20 residues. The germline CDR1 and CDR2 sequences are SGHVS and FNYEAQ. The CDR3 spells CASSYHPASLAGGPQETQYF. CDR3 sequence (DNA): TGTGCCAGCAGCTACCACCCCGCTTCCCTAGCGGGGGGACCCCAAGAGACCCAGTACTTC.

This rearrangement joins TRBV7-9 to TRBJ2-3, with TRBD2 matching over 8 bases. The CDR3 totals 18 residues. Unmatched junction bases numbered 13, after V lost 3 bases and J lost 2 bases. Germline V gene lookup returns CDR1 SEHNR and CDR2 FQNEAQ (reference sequence). For the CDR3, the DNA is TGTGCCAGCAGCTTCACCCCGGGGGGTAGCGGGATCACAGATACGCAGTATTTT. Translating it yields CASSFTPGGSGITDTQYF.

Note on this clone: Other DNA sequences of this sample code for an identical CDR3. The chain's CDR3 is CASSQLAGDSYEQYF. CDR3 coding DNA: TGCGCCAGCAGCCAACTAGCGGGAGATTCCTACGAGCAGTACTTC. The chain employs TRBV4-3 and TRBJ2-7; 10 nucleotides agree with TRBD2. The length of the CDR3 is 15 residues. The V gene's germline CDR1 is LGHNA and CDR2 YSLEER. V gave up 2 bases and J gave up 1 base; unmatched junction bases: 2.

The chain employs TRBV3-1 (or the pseudogene TRBV3-2) and TRBJ1-3; D is unresolved. Per the germline V gene, CDR1 is LGHDT and CDR2 is YNNKEL (reference sequence). Trimming pared 0 bases from V and 4 bases from J, leaving 13 bases between. The CDR3 covers 16 residues. CDR3 in DNA: TGTGCCAGCAGCCAAGATAACGGCCTAGGAGGAAACACCATATATTTT. Its protein product is CASSQDNGLGGNTIYF.

V usage is TRBV7-8 and J usage is TRBJ1-2; D is perhaps TRBD1 (6 bases). Germline V gene lookup returns CDR1 SGHVS and CDR2 FQNEAQ. This CDR3 is 14 amino acids long. Trimming removed 1 base at V and 6 bases at J, with 12 bases between. In DNA, the CDR3 is TGTGCCAGCAGCTTAGTGGGGGGGCTTGATGGCTACACCTTC. The encoded protein is CASSLVGGLDGYTF.

This chain uses TRBV7-2 with TRBJ2-5; D is ambiguous. V dropped 2 bases and J dropped 4 bases, with 8 bases sitting between them. The length of the CDR3 is 13 residues. Germline CDR1 SGHTA, CDR2 FQGNSA. CDR3 sequence: CASSLSPGETQYF. The CDR3 DNA sequence: TGTGCCAGCAGCTTATCCCCCGGAGAGACCCAGTACTTC. Supplemented by reference TRBV7-2 and TRBJ2-5, the full variable domain reads GAGVSQSPSNKVTEKGKDVELRCDPISGHTALYWYRQSLGQGLEFLIYFQGNSAPDKSGLPSDRFSAERTGGSVSTLTIQRTQQEDSAVYLCASSLSPGETQYFGPGTRLLVL.

The J gene is TRBJ2-3, the V gene TRBV6-2 or TRBV6-3; no reliable D call. Trimming pared 5 bases from V and 3 bases from J, leaving 15 bases between. Germline CDR1 and CDR2: MNHEY and SVGEGT. The CDR3 contains 15 residues. CDR3 coding DNA: TGTGCCAGCAGTGCCCTCCTTGGCTCTACAGATACGCAGTATTTT. It codes for CASSALLGSTDTQYF.

This clone has more than one count but fewer than ten. The V gene is TRBV7-8, the J gene TRBJ1-1; D is ambiguous. CDR1 SGHVS and CDR2 FQNEAQ come from the germline V gene. The CDR3 runs to 15 residues. Trimming pared 5 bases from V and 5 bases from J, leaving 18 bases between. The CDR3 region has the DNA TGTGCCAGCAGCACCGAGGCGGTAATATCAACTGAAGCTTTCTTT. Residues: CASSTEAVISTEAFF.

The chain employs TRBV5-1 and TRBJ1-1; 10 nucleotides align to TRBD1. CDR3 length equals 17 residues. CDR1 is SGHRS and CDR2 is YFSETQ in the germline V gene. The V gene end was trimmed by 4 bases and the J gene end by 4 bases; junction bases not matched to a gene: 13. CDR3: CASSLSPGTGASTEAFF. The CDR3 coding sequence is TGCGCCAGCAGCCTTAGTCCCGGGACAGGGGCAAGCACTGAAGCTTTCTTT.

Regarding this clone: This same CDR3 is encoded by further DNA sequences in the sample. The chain joins TRBV5-1 to TRBJ1-3; weak D call: TRBD1 (6 bases). CDR1 is SGHRS, CDR2 YFSETQ, per germline. The CDR3 has 14 residues. Trimming removed 5 bases at V and 0 bases at J, with 9 bases between. The CDR3 nucleotides are TGCGCCAGCAGTTCGACAGGCTCTGGAAACACCATATATTTT. Translating gives CASSSTGSGNTIYF.

J is TRBJ2-2 and V is TRBV9; possible D gene TRBD1, 6 bases. Germline loops: CDR1 SGDLS, CDR2 YYNGEE. Deletions cut 0 bases from V and 4 bases from J, with 10 bases between. CDR3 length: 15 residues. The CDR3: CASSVEMTGTGELFF. In DNA, the CDR3 is TGTGCCAGCAGCGTAGAGATGACAGGCACCGGGGAGCTGTTTTTT.

Here the CDR3 DNA reads TGTGCCAGCAGCTTAGACGGCGGCTACGAGCAGTACTTC. Its translation: CASSLDGGYEQYF. The genes are TRBV7-9 and TRBJ2-7; D is unresolved. Trimming took 1 base from V and 3 from J, leaving 7 bases between them. From germline, CDR1 is SEHNR and CDR2 FQNEAQ (reference sequence). This CDR3 has 13 residues. The entire variable domain, with the rest obtained from reference TRBV7-9 and TRBJ2-7, is as follows: DTGVSQNPRHKITKRGQNVTFRCDPISEHNRLYWYRQTLGQGPEFLTYFQNEAQLEKSRLLSDRFSAERPKGSFSTLEIQRTEQGDSAMYLCASSLDGGYEQYFGPGTRLTVT.

This clone was seen only a few times. Other DNA sequences in this sample translate to the same CDR3. The chain links TRBV12-3 or TRBV12-4 to TRBJ1-2; possible D gene TRBD1, 6 bases. With 6 bases removed from V and 5 bases from J, the gap between germline ends came to 13 bases. This CDR3 has 13 residues. CDR3 sequence reads: CASSPTGGYGYTF. In DNA form, the CDR3 reads TGTGCCAGCAGCCCGACAGGAGGTTATGGCTACACCTTC.

The chain has TRBV7-6 and TRBJ2-1; tentatively, D is TRBD2 (6 bases). CDR3 length: 16 amino acids. Germline V gene data show CDR1 as SGHVS and CDR2 as FNYEAQ. The V gene lost 5 bases and the J gene lost 2 bases, with 16 bases spanning the gap. For the CDR3, the DNA is TGTGCCAGCAGCCCTGAATATGGAGGGGCCTACAATGAGCAGTTCTTC. This gives the protein CASSPEYGGAYNEQFF.

This clone has a handful of counts. The V call is TRBV27, the J call TRBJ2-5; the match to TRBD1 covers 9 bases. The CDR3 runs 18 residues. V lost 5 bases, J lost 2 bases, and 15 bases stayed unmatched. Per germline, CDR1 MNHEY and CDR2 SMNVEV (reference sequence). The CDR3 nucleotides are TGTGCCAGCAGTCCCTTCGGTTGGTTGGGACAGGGACAAGAGACCCAGTACTTC. Amino acids: CASSPFGWLGQGQETQYF.

V and J are TRBV2 and TRBJ1-3; D possibly corresponds to TRBD1 (5 bases). Germline CDR1 reads SNHLY; CDR2 reads FYNNEI. This CDR3 has 15 amino acids. Trimming stripped 6 bases from V and 0 bases from J, with 12 bases between. This CDR3 reads CASRGQAHSGNTIYF. CDR3 bases: TGTGCCAGCAGGGGGCAGGCTCACTCTGGAAACACCATATATTTT. Looking up the rest from reference TRBV2 and TRBJ1-3 gives the full variable domain: EPEVTQTPSHQVTQMGQEVILRCVPISNHLYFYWYRQILGQKVEFLVSFYNNEISEKSEIFDDQFSVERPDGSNFTLKIRSTKLEDSAMYFCASRGQAHSGNTIYFGEGSWLTVV.

The CDR3, as DNA: TGCGCCAGCAGCCCTGGCGTGGAGCCTTATTCCTACGAGCAGTACTTC. Translating it yields CASSPGVEPYSYEQYF. The chain employs TRBV5-1 and TRBJ2-7; D ambiguous. The CDR3 sequence is 16 residues long. Germline values: CDR1 SGHRS, CDR2 YFSETQ. Between the trimmed V and J ends, which lost 4 bases and 1 base, there was a span of 18 bases.

As to this clone: Other nucleotide sequences in the sample specify the same CDR3. The chain has TRBV4-1 and TRBJ2-7; weak D call: TRBD1 (6 bases). This CDR3 spans 13 amino acids. Germline CDR1 is MGHRA and CDR2 is YSYEKL. With 4 bases removed from V and 3 bases from J, the gap between germline ends came to 10 bases. DNA of the CDR3: TGCGCCAGCAGCCTGGACAGAGACTACGAGCAGTACTTC. Amino acids: CASSLDRDYEQYF.

The chain's CDR3 is CASSTQREGRPDTQYF. As DNA, the CDR3 is TGTGCCAGTAGTACACAGCGGGAGGGCCGCCCAGATACGCAGTATTTT. The chain combines TRBV19 with TRBJ2-3, with TRBD2 matching over 10 bases. Germline V gene lookup returns CDR1 LNHDA and CDR2 SQIVND (reference sequence). The CDR3 contains 16 residues. The junction had 8 bases not matched to a gene; V was cut back by 4 bases and J by 4 bases. Based on the CDR3 plus reference TRBV19 and TRBJ2-3, the full variable domain is DGGITQSPKYLFRKEGQNVTLSCEQNLNHDAMYWYRQDPGQGLRLIYYSQIVNDFQKGDIAEGYSVSREKKESFPLTVTSAQKNPTAFYLCASSTQREGRPDTQYFGPGTRLTVL.